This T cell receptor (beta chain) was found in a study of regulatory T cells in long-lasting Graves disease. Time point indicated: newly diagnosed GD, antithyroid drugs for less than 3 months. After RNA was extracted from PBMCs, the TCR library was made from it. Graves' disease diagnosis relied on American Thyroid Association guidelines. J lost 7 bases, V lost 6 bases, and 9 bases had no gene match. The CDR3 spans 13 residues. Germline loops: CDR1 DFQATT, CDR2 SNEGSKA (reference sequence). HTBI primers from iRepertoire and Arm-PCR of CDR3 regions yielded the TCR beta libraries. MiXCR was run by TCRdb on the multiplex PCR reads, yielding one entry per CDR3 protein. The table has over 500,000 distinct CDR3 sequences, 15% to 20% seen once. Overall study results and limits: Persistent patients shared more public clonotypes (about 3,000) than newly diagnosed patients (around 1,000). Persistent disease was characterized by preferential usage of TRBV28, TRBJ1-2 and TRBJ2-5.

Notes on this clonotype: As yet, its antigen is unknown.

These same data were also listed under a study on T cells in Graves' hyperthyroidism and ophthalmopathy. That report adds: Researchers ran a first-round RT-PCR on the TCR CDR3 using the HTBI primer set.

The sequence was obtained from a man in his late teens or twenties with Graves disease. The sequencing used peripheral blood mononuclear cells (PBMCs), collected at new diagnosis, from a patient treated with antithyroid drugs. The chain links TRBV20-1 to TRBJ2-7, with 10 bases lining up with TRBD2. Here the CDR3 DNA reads TGCAGTGCGAGCGGGAGGGCGGTGGGGGAGCAGTACTTC. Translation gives CSASGRAVGEQYF.